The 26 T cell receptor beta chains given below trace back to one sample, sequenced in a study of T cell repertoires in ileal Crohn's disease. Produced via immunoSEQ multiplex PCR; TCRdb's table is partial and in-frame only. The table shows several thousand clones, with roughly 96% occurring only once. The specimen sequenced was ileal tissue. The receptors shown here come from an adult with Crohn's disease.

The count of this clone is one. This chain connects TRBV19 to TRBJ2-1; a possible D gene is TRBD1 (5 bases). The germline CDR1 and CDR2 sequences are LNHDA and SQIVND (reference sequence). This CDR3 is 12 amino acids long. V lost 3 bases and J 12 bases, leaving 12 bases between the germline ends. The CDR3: CASSIPGNRQFF. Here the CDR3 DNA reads TGTGCCAGTAGTATTCCAGGGAATAGGCAGTTCTTC.

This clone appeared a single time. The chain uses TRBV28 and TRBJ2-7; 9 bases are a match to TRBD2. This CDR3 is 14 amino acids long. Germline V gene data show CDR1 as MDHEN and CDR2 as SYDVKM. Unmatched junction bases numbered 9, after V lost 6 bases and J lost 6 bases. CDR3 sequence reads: CASSLAGPEVEQYV. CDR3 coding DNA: TGTGCCAGCAGCCTAGCGGGGCCGGAGGTCGAGCAGTACGTC.

The CDR3, as DNA: TGTGCCAGCTTACGACACTCGGAGGTGGGGAACACTGAAGCTTTCTTT. Amino acid sequence: CASLRHSEVGNTEAFF. The V call is TRBV7-2, the J call TRBJ1-1; D remains unclear. The germline V gene encodes CDR1 SGHTA and CDR2 FQGNSA. CDR3 length: 16 amino acids. Trimming cost V 8 bases and J 1 base, with 20 bases left between them.

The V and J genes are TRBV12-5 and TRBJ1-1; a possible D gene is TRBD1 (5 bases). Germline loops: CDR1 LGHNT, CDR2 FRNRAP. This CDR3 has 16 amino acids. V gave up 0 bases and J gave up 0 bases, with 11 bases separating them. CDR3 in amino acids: CASGLVRGGLNTEAFF. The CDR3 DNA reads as TGTGCTAGTGGTTTGGTAAGGGGAGGGTTGAACACTGAAGCTTTCTTT.

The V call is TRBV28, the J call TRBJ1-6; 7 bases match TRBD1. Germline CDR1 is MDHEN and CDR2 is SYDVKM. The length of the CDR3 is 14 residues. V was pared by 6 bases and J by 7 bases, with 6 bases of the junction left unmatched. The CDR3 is CASRPGTVNSPLHF. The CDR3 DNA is TGTGCCAGCAGGCCCGGGACAGTAAATTCACCCCTCCACTTT.

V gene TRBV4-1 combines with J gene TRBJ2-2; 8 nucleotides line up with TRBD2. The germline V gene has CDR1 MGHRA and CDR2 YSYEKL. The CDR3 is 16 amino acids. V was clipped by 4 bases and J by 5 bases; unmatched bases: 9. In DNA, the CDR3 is TGCGCCAGCAGCCTTCTCGGGACTAGAGGGACCGGGGAGCTGTTTTTT. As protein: CASSLLGTRGTGELFF.

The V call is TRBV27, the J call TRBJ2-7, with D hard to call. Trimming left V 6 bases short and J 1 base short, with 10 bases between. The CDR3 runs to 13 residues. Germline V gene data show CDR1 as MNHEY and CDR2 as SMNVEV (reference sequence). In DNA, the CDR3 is TGTGCCAGCAGCCCCGAGCTGTCCTACGAGCAGTACTTC. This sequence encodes CASSPELSYEQYF.

The CDR3 loop is CASSLAGGKETQYF. Here the CDR3 DNA reads TGCGCCAGCAGCTTAGCGGGGGGGAAAGAGACCCAGTACTTC. V and J are TRBV5-1 and TRBJ2-5; 10 positions agree with TRBD2. Germline CDR1 is SGHRS and CDR2 is YFSETQ. After removal of 2 bases from V and 3 bases from J, the junction contained 1 base not matched to a gene. The CDR3 contains 14 residues.

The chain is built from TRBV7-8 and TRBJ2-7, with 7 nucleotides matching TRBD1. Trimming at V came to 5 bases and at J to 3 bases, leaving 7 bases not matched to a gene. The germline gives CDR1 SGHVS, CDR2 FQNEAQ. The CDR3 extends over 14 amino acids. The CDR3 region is CASSMTGWNYEQYV. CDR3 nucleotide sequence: TGTGCCAGCAGCATGACAGGGTGGAACTACGAGCAGTACGTC.

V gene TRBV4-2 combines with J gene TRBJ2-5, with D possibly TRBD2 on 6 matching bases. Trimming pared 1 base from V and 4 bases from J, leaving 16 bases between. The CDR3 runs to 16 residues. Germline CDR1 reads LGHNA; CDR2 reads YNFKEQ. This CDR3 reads CASSQGISGVLETQYF. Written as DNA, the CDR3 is TGTGCCAGCAGCCAAGGGATTTCGGGGGTTTTAGAGACCCAGTACTTC.

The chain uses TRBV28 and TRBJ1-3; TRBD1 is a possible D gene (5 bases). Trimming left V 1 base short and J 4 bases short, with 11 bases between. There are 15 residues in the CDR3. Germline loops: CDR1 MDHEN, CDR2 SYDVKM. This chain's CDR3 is CASSLSGTPGNTIYF. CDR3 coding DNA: TGTGCCAGCAGTTTATCCGGGACTCCGGGAAACACCATATATTTT.

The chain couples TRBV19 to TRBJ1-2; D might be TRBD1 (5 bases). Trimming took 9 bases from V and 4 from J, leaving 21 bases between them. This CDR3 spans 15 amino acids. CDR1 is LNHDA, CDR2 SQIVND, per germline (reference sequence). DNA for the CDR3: TGTGCCAGCGAGCATCAAAGGGGCGACTCCTATGGCTACACCTTC. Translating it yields CASEHQRGDSYGYTF.

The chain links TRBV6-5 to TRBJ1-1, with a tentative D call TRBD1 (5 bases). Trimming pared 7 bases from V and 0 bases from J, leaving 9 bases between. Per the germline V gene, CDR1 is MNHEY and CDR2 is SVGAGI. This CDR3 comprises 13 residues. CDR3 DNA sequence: TGTGCCAGCACAAAGGGGTTGAACACTGAAGCTTTCTTT. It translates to CASTKGLNTEAFF.

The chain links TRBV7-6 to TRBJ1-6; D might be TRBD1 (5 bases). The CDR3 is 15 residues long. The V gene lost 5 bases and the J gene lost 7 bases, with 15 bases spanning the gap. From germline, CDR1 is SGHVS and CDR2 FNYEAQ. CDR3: CASSPNQGSNSPLHF. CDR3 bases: TGTGCCAGCAGCCCCAACCAGGGTTCAAATTCACCCCTCCACTTT.

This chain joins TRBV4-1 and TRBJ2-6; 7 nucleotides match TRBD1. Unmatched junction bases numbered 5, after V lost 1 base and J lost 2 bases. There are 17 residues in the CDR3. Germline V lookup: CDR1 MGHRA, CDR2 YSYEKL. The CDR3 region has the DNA TGCGCCAGCAGCCAAGGACAGGGAATGGCTGGGGCCAACGTCCTGACTTTC. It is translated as CASSQGQGMAGANVLTF.

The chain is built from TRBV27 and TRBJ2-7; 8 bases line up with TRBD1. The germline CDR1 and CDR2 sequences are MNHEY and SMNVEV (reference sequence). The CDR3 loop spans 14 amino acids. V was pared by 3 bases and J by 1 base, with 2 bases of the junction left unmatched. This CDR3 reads CASSFDRGSYEQYF. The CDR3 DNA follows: TGTGCCAGCAGTTTCGACAGGGGATCCTACGAGCAGTACTTC.

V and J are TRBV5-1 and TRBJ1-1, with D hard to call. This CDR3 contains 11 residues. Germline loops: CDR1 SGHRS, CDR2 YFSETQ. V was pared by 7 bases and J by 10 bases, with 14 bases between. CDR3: CASPCWSGAFF. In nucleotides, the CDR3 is TGCGCCAGCCCCTGTTGGTCGGGAGCTTTCTTT. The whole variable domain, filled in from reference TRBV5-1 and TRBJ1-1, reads KAGVTQTPRYLIKTRGQQVTLSCSPISGHRSVSWYQQTPGQGLQFLFEYFSETQRNKGNFPGRFSGRQFSNSRSEMNVSTLELGDSALYLCASPCWSGAFFGQGTRLTVV.

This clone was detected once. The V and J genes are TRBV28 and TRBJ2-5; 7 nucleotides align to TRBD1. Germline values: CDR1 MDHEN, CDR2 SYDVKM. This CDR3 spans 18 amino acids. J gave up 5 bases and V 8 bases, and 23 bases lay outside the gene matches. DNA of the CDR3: TGTGCCAGCTGCACCCGATTCTCACGAGGGGGCAGTGTCGAGACCCAGTACTTC. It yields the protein CASCTRFSRGGSVETQYF.

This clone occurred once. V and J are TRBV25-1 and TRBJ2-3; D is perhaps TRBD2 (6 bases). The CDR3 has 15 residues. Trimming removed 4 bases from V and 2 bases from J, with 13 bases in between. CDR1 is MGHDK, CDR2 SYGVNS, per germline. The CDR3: CASSAAGPLTDTQYF. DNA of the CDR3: TGTGCCAGCAGTGCAGCGGGCCCCCTCACAGATACGCAGTATTTT.

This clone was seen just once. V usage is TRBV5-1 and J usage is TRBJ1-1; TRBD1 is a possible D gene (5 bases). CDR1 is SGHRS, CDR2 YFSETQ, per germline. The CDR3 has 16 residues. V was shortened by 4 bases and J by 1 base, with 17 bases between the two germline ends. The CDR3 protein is CASSPEHGAWNTEAFF. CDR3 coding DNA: TGCGCCAGCAGCCCCGAACATGGGGCATGGAACACTGAAGCTTTCTTT. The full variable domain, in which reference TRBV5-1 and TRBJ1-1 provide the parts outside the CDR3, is KAGVTQTPRYLIKTRGQQVTLSCSPISGHRSVSWYQQTPGQGLQFLFEYFSETQRNKGNFPGRFSGRQFSNSRSEMNVSTLELGDSALYLCASSPEHGAWNTEAFFGQGTRLTVV.

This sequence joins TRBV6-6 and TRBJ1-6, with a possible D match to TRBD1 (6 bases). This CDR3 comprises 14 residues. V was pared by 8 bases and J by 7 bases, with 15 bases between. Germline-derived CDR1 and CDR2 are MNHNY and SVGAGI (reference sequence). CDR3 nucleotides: TGTGCCAGCTCACAGGGACGAACAAATTCACCCCTCCACTTT. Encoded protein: CASSQGRTNSPLHF.

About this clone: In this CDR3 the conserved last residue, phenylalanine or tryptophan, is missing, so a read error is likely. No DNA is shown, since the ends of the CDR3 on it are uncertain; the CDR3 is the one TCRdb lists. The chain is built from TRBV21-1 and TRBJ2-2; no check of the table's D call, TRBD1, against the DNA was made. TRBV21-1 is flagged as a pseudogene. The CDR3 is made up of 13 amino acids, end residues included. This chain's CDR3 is CASSNSIRQGSPG.

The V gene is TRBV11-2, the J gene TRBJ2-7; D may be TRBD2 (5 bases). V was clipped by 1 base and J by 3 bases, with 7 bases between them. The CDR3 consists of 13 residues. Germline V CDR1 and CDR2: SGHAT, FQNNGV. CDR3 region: CASSLGAGYEQYF. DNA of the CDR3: TGTGCCAGCAGCTTAGGGGCGGGCTACGAGCAGTACTTC.

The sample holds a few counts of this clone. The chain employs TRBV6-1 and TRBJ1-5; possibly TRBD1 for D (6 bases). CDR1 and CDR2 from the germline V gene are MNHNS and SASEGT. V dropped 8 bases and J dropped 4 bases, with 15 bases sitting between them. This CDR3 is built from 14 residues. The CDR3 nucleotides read TGTGCCAGCCGAGGGCAGGGGAATAATCAGCCCCAGCATTTT. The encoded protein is CASRGQGNNQPQHF.

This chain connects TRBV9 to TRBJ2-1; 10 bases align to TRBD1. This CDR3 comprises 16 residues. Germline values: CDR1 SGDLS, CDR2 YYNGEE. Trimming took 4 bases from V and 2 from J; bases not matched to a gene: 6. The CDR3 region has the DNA TGTGCCAGCAGCTTAACCGGGACAGGGGCCTACAATGAGCAGTTCTTC. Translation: CASSLTGTGAYNEQFF. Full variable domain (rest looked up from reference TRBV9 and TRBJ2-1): DSGVTQTPKHLITATGQRVTLRCSPRSGDLSVYWYQQSLDQGLQFLIQYYNGEERAKGNILERFSAQQFPDLHSELNLSSLELGDSALYFCASSLTGTGAYNEQFFGPGTRLTVL.

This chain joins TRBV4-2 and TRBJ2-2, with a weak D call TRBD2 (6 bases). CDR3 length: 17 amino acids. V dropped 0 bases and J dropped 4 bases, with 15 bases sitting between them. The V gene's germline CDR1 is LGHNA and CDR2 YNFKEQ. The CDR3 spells CASSQDLRQGGTGELFF. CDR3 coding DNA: TGTGCCAGCAGCCAAGATTTAAGGCAGGGAGGCACCGGGGAGCTGTTTTTT.